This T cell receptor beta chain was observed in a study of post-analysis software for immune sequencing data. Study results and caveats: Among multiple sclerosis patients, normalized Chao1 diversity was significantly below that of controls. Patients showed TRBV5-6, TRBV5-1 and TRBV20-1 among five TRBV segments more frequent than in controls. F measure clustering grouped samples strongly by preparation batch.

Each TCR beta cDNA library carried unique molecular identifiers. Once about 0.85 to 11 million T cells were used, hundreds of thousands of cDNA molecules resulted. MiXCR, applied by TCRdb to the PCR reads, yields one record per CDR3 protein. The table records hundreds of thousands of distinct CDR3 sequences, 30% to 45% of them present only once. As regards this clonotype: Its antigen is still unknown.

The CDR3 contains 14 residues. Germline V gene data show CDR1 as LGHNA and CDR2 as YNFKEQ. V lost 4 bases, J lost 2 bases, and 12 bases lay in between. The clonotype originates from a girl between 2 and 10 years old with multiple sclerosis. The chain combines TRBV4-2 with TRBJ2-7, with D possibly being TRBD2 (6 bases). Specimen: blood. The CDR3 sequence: CASSRGTSTYEQYF. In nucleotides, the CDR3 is TGTGCCAGCAGCCGCGGGACTTCCACCTACGAGCAGTACTTC.